Each of the 19 T cell receptor beta chains below was sequenced from the same sample in a study of cytomegalovirus exposure and HLA in healthy donors. 60 Vbeta and 13 Jbeta primers were used in PCR. Sequencing was performed with immunoSEQ multiplex PCR; in TCRdb, only in-frame clones are kept and a portion is missing. Among 150,000 or so clones listed, around 78% were seen once. Material: PBMCs. The receptors derive from a man in his forties in good health and CMV-seronegative.

The V call is TRBV7-8, the J call TRBJ1-1; 9 bases match TRBD1. Germline CDR1 and CDR2: SGHVS and FQNEAQ. J gave up 4 bases and V 4 bases, and 4 bases lay outside the gene matches. The CDR3 spans 14 residues. The CDR3 nucleotides read TGTGCCAGCAGCTCCAGGGACAGGGTCACTGAAGCTTTCTTT. Amino acids: CASSSRDRVTEAFF.

The genes are TRBV10-3 and TRBJ1-2; maybe TRBD1 (6 bases). V was shortened by 3 bases and J by 6 bases, with 8 bases between the two germline ends. This CDR3 has 12 residues. Germline V gene sequence: CDR1 ENHRY, CDR2 SYGVKD. Here the CDR3 reads CAISDPGDGYTF. The CDR3 bases are TGTGCCATCAGTGATCCAGGGGATGGCTACACCTTC.

The rearrangement joins TRBV28 to TRBJ1-5; maybe TRBD1 (5 bases). The CDR3 has 15 residues. V lost 6 bases, J lost 7 bases, and 19 bases lay in between. The germline V gene encodes CDR1 MDHEN and CDR2 SYDVKM. CDR3: CASSRWGDPQQPQHF. CDR3 coding DNA: TGTGCCAGCAGCCGATGGGGGGACCCGCAACAGCCCCAGCATTTT.

This clone came up a few times. The rearrangement links TRBV5-1 to TRBJ1-1, with D maybe TRBD1 (5 bases). The CDR3 contains 13 residues. V lost 2 bases and J 8 bases, leaving 13 bases between the germline ends. CDR1 and CDR2 from the germline V gene are SGHRS and YFSETQ. This chain's CDR3 is CASSLRGGDEAFF. The CDR3 DNA reads as TGCGCCAGCAGCTTACGGGGAGGGGACGAAGCTTTCTTT. The whole variable domain, filled in from reference TRBV5-1 and TRBJ1-1, reads KAGVTQTPRYLIKTRGQQVTLSCSPISGHRSVSWYQQTPGQGLQFLFEYFSETQRNKGNFPGRFSGRQFSNSRSEMNVSTLELGDSALYLCASSLRGGDEAFFGQGTRLTVV.

The count of this clone is one. V is TRBV12-5 and J is TRBJ1-3; 11 bases agree with TRBD1. Germline V lookup: CDR1 LGHNT, CDR2 FRNRAP. CDR3 length equals 16 residues. V lost 2 bases, J lost 5 bases, and 5 bases stayed unmatched. CDR3 in amino acids: CASGLTGTGGRNTIYF. DNA for the CDR3: TGTGCTAGTGGTTTGACCGGGACAGGGGGAAGAAACACCATATATTTT.

The chain is built from TRBV27 and TRBJ1-4; 10 positions agree with TRBD1. V shed 5 bases and J 8 bases; nucleotides not matched to a gene: 8. Looked up from germline, CDR1 is MNHEY and CDR2 is SMNVEV (reference sequence). This CDR3 comprises 15 residues. CDR3 amino acids: CASSHGTGVMEKLFF. CDR3 coding DNA: TGTGCCAGCAGTCATGGGACAGGGGTGATGGAAAAACTGTTTTTT.

This clone was seen only a few times. The chain has TRBV11-2 and TRBJ1-1; D gene uncertain. The germline gives CDR1 SGHAT, CDR2 FQNNGV. V lost 5 bases and J lost 0, with 7 bases in between. The length of the CDR3 is 13 residues. CDR3 residues: CASSPPMNTEAFF. The CDR3 nucleotides read TGTGCCAGCAGCCCCCCCATGAACACTGAAGCTTTCTTT.

The chain joins TRBV6-6 to TRBJ1-2; D remains unclear. Germline CDR1 MNHNY, CDR2 SVGAGI (reference sequence). The length of the CDR3 is 11 residues. With 7 bases removed from V and 8 bases from J, the gap between germline ends came to 11 bases. The CDR3 reads CASNEAEGYTF. In DNA, the CDR3 is TGTGCCAGCAACGAGGCGGAAGGCTACACCTTC.

The chain employs TRBV27 and TRBJ2-3; D gene ambiguous. Germline V lookup: CDR1 MNHEY, CDR2 SMNVEV (reference sequence). The CDR3 totals 15 residues. The V gene lost 7 bases and the J gene lost 2 bases, with 16 bases spanning the gap. CDR3 residues: CASTESVSDTDTQYF. The CDR3 coding sequence is TGTGCCAGCACCGAAAGTGTGAGTGACACAGATACGCAGTATTTT.

The gene calls are TRBV7-2 and TRBJ1-2, with D possibly matching TRBD1 (6 bases). There are 17 residues in the CDR3. With 1 base removed from V and 2 bases from J, the gap between germline ends came to 17 bases. Per germline, CDR1 SGHTA and CDR2 FQGNSA. This CDR3 is CASSLEVSQGRNYGYTF. The CDR3 region has the DNA TGTGCCAGCAGCTTAGAAGTGTCACAGGGAAGAAACTATGGCTACACCTTC.

This clone was seen more than once but under ten times. The chain carries TRBV27 and TRBJ2-7; possibly TRBD2 for D (6 bases). Trimming took 6 bases from V and 7 from J, leaving 13 bases between them. CDR3 size: 12 residues. Germline CDR1 reads MNHEY; CDR2 reads SMNVEV (reference sequence). Here the CDR3 reads CASSPSRGEQYF. The CDR3 DNA sequence: TGTGCCAGCAGCCCTTCCCGGGGGGAGCAGTACTTC.

The gene calls are TRBV30 and TRBJ2-4, with 9 bases identical to TRBD2. The J segment lost 12 bases and the V segment lost 1 base, leaving 10 bases of the junction unmatched. Germline CDR1 is GTSNPN and CDR2 is SVGIG (reference sequence). The CDR3 runs 14 residues. CDR3 nucleotides: TGTGCCTGGAGTGGCGGGAGGGACTGGAGCAGTCAGTACTTC. Translating gives CAWSGGRDWSSQYF.

This chain joins TRBV4-1 and TRBJ2-3, with 11 bases that match TRBD2. Losses at the gene ends were 1 base for V and 5 bases for J; bases not matched to a gene: 8. In germline, CDR1 is MGHRA, CDR2 YSYEKL. The CDR3 extends over 17 amino acids. Written as DNA, the CDR3 is TGCGCCAGCAGCCAAGTGGCACTAGCGGGAGTCGGAGATACGCAGTATTTT. It encodes CASSQVALAGVGDTQYF.

The chain links TRBV5-1 to TRBJ1-2, with D maybe TRBD1 (5 bases). CDR1 is SGHRS, CDR2 YFSETQ, per germline. This CDR3 comprises 14 residues. The germline V and J ends were trimmed by 4 bases and 4 bases, with 14 bases remaining between them. As DNA, the CDR3 is TGCGCCAGCAGCCCGGGAGGGGAATCCTATGGCTACACCTTC. Translated: CASSPGGESYGYTF.

V and J are TRBV2 and TRBJ1-1, with a weak D call TRBD1 (6 bases). The germline V and J ends were trimmed by 5 bases and 1 base, with 8 bases remaining between them. CDR1 SNHLY and CDR2 FYNNEI come from the germline V gene. The CDR3 has 13 amino acids. CDR3: CASSLQGNTEAFF. The CDR3 nucleotides are TGTGCCAGCAGTCTACAGGGGAACACTGAAGCTTTCTTT.

The gene calls are TRBV7-6 and TRBJ2-3; the D is unclear. From germline, CDR1 is SGHVS and CDR2 FNYEAQ. The CDR3 covers 15 residues. Deletions cut 5 bases from V and 0 bases from J, with 12 bases between. The CDR3 here is CASSPGWASTDTQYF. The CDR3 DNA follows: TGTGCCAGCAGCCCAGGCTGGGCTAGCACAGATACGCAGTATTTT.

The chain uses TRBV7-3 and TRBJ2-1; TRBD2 matches at 10 bases. This CDR3 is 15 amino acids long. Germline V CDR1 and CDR2: SGHTA, FQGTGA. V trimming: 5 bases; J trimming: 10 bases; junction bases outside the gene matches: 11. DNA for the CDR3: TGTGCCAGCAGCCCCCAGAGCGGGAGGGCCGAGGAGCAGTTCTTC. The encoded protein is CASSPQSGRAEEQFF.

This clone was seen once. V and J are TRBV25-1 and TRBJ2-7; TRBD2 might be the D (6 bases). Germline V gene lookup returns CDR1 MGHDK and CDR2 SYGVNS. V was clipped by 3 bases and J by 7 bases, with 10 bases between them. The CDR3 is made up of 12 amino acids. As DNA, the CDR3 is TGTGCCAGCAGTGAGTTTGCGGGGGAGCAGTACGTC. Translation gives CASSEFAGEQYV.

This chain links TRBV27 with TRBJ2-3; 12 bases map to TRBD1. Germline assignment: CDR1 MNHEY and CDR2 SMNVEV (reference sequence). This CDR3 contains 16 residues. The junction had 11 bases not matched to a gene; V was cut back by 5 bases and J by 8 bases. The CDR3 protein is CASSLGPGQGALTQYF. The CDR3 nucleotides read TGTGCCAGCAGTCTAGGACCGGGACAGGGGGCGCTTACGCAGTATTTT.